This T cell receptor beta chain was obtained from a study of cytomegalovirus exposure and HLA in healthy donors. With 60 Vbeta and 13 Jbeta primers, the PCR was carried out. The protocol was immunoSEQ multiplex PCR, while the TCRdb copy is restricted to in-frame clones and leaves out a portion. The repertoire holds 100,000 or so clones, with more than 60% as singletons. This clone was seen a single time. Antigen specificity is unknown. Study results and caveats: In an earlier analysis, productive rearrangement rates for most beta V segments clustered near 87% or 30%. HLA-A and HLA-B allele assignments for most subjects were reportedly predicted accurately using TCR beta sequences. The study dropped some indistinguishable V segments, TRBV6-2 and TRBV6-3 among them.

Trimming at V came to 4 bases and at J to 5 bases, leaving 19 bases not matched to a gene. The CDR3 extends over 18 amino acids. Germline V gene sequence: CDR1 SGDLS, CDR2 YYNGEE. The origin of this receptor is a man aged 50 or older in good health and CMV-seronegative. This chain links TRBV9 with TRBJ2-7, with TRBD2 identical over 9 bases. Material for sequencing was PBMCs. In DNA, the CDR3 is TGTGCCAGCAGCTCCCGTTTTGCTAGCGGGGAGGGCGTCAACGAGCAGTACTTC. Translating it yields CASSSRFASGEGVNEQYF.